This passage covers 19 T cell receptor beta chains from one sample sequenced in a study of OX40 agonist ivuxolimab in advanced cancers. The method was immunoSEQ multiplex PCR; TCRdb's version includes in-frame clones alone and lacks a portion of them. Of 65,000 to 95,000 clones in the sample, around 90% were seen once. Specimen: CD4+ or CD8+ T cells sorted from blood, collected in a trial of the OX40 agonist ivuxolimab. These receptors came from an adult with an advanced solid tumor such as melanoma, head and neck, liver or kidney cancer.

The chain combines TRBV9 with TRBJ2-7; TRBD2 matches 9 bases. This CDR3 is built from 17 residues. Germline assignment: CDR1 SGDLS and CDR2 YYNGEE. The trim removed 3 bases at V and 2 bases at J, leaving 12 bases unmatched. CDR3 region: CASSATGRTSAPYEQYF. The CDR3 bases are TGTGCCAGCAGCGCAACAGGGAGGACTAGCGCACCCTACGAGCAGTACTTC.

The genes are TRBV9 and TRBJ2-7; 9 bases map to TRBD2. Germline lookup yields CDR1 SGDLS and CDR2 YYNGEE. CDR3 length equals 14 residues. Trimming at V came to 4 bases and at J to 0 bases, leaving 2 bases not matched to a gene. Written as DNA, the CDR3 is TGTGCCAGCAGCCTAGCGGGGAGCTCCTACGAGCAGTACTTC. This encodes CASSLAGSSYEQYF.

The chain is built from TRBV5-1 and TRBJ2-7; tentatively, D is TRBD1 (6 bases). The CDR3 runs to 13 residues. The germline V gene has CDR1 SGHRS and CDR2 YFSETQ. V was pared by 2 bases and J by 1 base, with 7 bases between. CDR3 DNA sequence: TGCGCCAGCAGCTTCGGACAGTCCTACGAGCAGTACTTC. Its translation is CASSFGQSYEQYF.

V is TRBV19 and J is TRBJ2-2; no clear D. CDR3 length: 12 amino acids. The V and J ends lost 10 bases and 5 bases respectively, with 11 bases between them. Germline lookup yields CDR1 LNHDA and CDR2 SQIVND (reference sequence). The CDR3 loop is CATAKGTGELFF. The CDR3 DNA sequence: TGTGCCACCGCTAAAGGGACCGGGGAGCTGTTTTTT.

The chain employs TRBV5-4 and TRBJ1-5, with TRBD1 as a possible D gene (6 bases). This CDR3 has 15 residues. Germline CDR1 and CDR2: SGHNT and YYREEE (reference sequence). The V and J ends lost 3 bases and 2 bases respectively, with 12 bases between them. CDR3 sequence reads: CASSSRGMGNQPQHF. The CDR3 DNA is TGTGCCAGCAGCTCCAGGGGTATGGGCAATCAGCCCCAGCATTTT. Full variable domain (remainder filled in from reference TRBV5-4 and TRBJ1-5): ETGVTQSPTHLIKTRGQQVTLRCSSQSGHNTVSWYQQALGQGPQFIFQYYREEENGRGNFPPRFSGLQFPNYSSELNVNALELDDSALYLCASSSRGMGNQPQHFGDGTRLSIL.

This clone was observed once. The chain carries TRBV7-6 and TRBJ2-3; perhaps TRBD1 as D (7 bases). Trimming removed 4 bases from V and 2 bases from J, with 16 bases in between. The CDR3 sequence is 16 residues long. Germline CDR1 SGHVS, CDR2 FNYEAQ. CDR3 sequence (DNA): TGTGCCAGCAGCTCGGGAGCAGGGGGATACACAGATACGCAGTATTTT. Translating gives CASSSGAGGYTDTQYF.

The chain recombines TRBV5-4 with TRBJ1-3; 7 bases agree with TRBD1. Germline-derived CDR1 and CDR2 are SGHNT and YYREEE (reference sequence). V was clipped by 3 bases and J by 4 bases; unmatched bases: 7. CDR3 length: 15 amino acids. The CDR3 is CASSWDSRTGNTIYF. The CDR3 nucleotides are TGTGCCAGCAGCTGGGACAGTCGGACAGGAAACACCATATATTTT.

This clone is a singleton in its sample. V gene TRBV19 combines with J gene TRBJ1-1; D not certain. Germline loops: CDR1 LNHDA, CDR2 SQIVND (reference sequence). The CDR3 covers 13 residues. The V end lost 7 bases, the J end lost 0 bases, and 9 bases lay between the germline ends. CDR3 DNA: TGTGCCAGTAAAGGCCCCATGAACACTGAAGCTTTCTTT. Protein: CASKGPMNTEAFF.

This chain joins TRBV9 and TRBJ2-1; TRBD2 agrees at 8 bases. The CDR3 spans 15 residues. V was clipped by 3 bases and J by 8 bases; unmatched bases: 10. The germline CDR1 and CDR2 sequences are SGDLS and YYNGEE. The DNA of the CDR3 is TGTGCCAGCAGCGAGAGCGGGAGTGGCGTGGATGAGCAGTTCTTC. It specifies CASSESGSGVDEQFF. Complete variable domain (other parts from reference TRBV9 and TRBJ2-1): DSGVTQTPKHLITATGQRVTLRCSPRSGDLSVYWYQQSLDQGLQFLIQYYNGEERAKGNILERFSAQQFPDLHSELNLSSLELGDSALYFCASSESGSGVDEQFFGPGTRLTVL.

The genes are TRBV2 and TRBJ1-1; 8 bases agree with TRBD1. Germline V lookup: CDR1 SNHLY, CDR2 FYNNEI. The CDR3 has 14 amino acids. The ends lost 8 bases at V and 3 bases at J; junction bases unmatched: 8. CDR3 region: CASVTQTGDTEAFF. CDR3 in DNA: TGTGCCAGCGTAACTCAGACAGGGGACACTGAAGCTTTCTTT.

V usage is TRBV19 and J usage is TRBJ2-1; 7 nucleotides match TRBD1. The ends lost 3 bases at V and 4 bases at J; junction bases unmatched: 3. The length of the CDR3 is 14 residues. Per germline, CDR1 LNHDA and CDR2 SQIVND (reference sequence). CDR3 residues: CASSMNRGYNEQFF. The CDR3, as DNA: TGTGCCAGTAGTATGAACAGGGGTTACAATGAGCAGTTCTTC.

V usage is TRBV9 and J usage is TRBJ2-1; perhaps TRBD2 as D (5 bases). Germline V gene lookup returns CDR1 SGDLS and CDR2 YYNGEE. V was clipped by 4 bases and J by 8 bases, with 19 bases between them. This CDR3 contains 15 residues. The CDR3 nucleotides read TGTGCCAGCAGCCCCCGATCGACTACTCTGGATGAGCAGTTCTTC. The encoded protein is CASSPRSTTLDEQFF.

This rearrangement joins TRBV7-9 to TRBJ1-1; D might be TRBD1 (5 bases). The CDR3 spans 15 residues. V shed 5 bases and J shed 0 bases, with 13 bases lying between them. Per the germline V gene, CDR1 is SEHNR and CDR2 is FQNEAQ (reference sequence). The CDR3 DNA reads as TGTGCCAGCAGCCCGACAGTGTTCATGAACACTGAAGCTTTCTTT. Amino acid sequence: CASSPTVFMNTEAFF.

This sequence joins TRBV2 and TRBJ1-2; the D is unclear. The CDR3 loop spans 12 amino acids. From germline, CDR1 is SNHLY and CDR2 FYNNEI. Trimming removed 6 bases at V and 6 bases at J, with 11 bases between. The CDR3 nucleotides are TGTGCCAGCAGACAGACCGGGAATGGCTACACCTTC. Translating gives CASRQTGNGYTF. The full variable domain, with the rest looked up from reference TRBV2 and TRBJ1-2, is EPEVTQTPSHQVTQMGQEVILRCVPISNHLYFYWYRQILGQKVEFLVSFYNNEISEKSEIFDDQFSVERPDGSNFTLKIRSTKLEDSAMYFCASRQTGNGYTFGSGTRLTVV.

The chain recombines TRBV19 with TRBJ2-4; 10 bases are shared with TRBD2. The CDR3 contains 15 residues. Trimming removed 3 bases from V and 9 bases from J; junction bases left unmatched: 8. Germline V gene data show CDR1 as LNHDA and CDR2 as SQIVND (reference sequence). CDR3: CASSIGGTSEGIQYF. The CDR3 DNA is TGTGCCAGTAGTATCGGAGGGACTAGCGAAGGCATTCAGTACTTC.

The chain has TRBV5-5 and TRBJ1-5, with D uncertain. CDR1 SGHKS and CDR2 YYEKEE come from the germline V gene (reference sequence). The CDR3 consists of 16 residues. V was clipped by 1 base and J by 0 bases, with 11 bases between them. The CDR3 nucleotides read TGTGCCAGCAGCTTGAGGGCAGACTATAGCAATCAGCCCCAGCATTTT. It is translated as CASSLRADYSNQPQHF. Supplemented by reference TRBV5-5 and TRBJ1-5, the full variable domain reads DAGVTQSPTHLIKTRGQQVTLRCSPISGHKSVSWYQQVLGQGPQFIFQYYEKEERGRGNFPDRFSARQFPNYSSELNVNALLLGDSALYLCASSLRADYSNQPQHFGDGTRLSIL.

V usage is TRBV4-3 and J usage is TRBJ1-1; tentative D call: TRBD1 (5 bases). Deletions cut 4 bases from V and 5 bases from J, with 14 bases between. The CDR3 extends over 14 amino acids. CDR1 is LGHNA, CDR2 YSLEER, per germline. CDR3 region: CASSRLDRQTEAFF. The CDR3 DNA is TGCGCCAGCAGCCGCCTAGATCGACAGACTGAAGCTTTCTTT.

The V and J genes are TRBV10-3 and TRBJ2-7, with TRBD1 matching 11 bases. The junction had 14 bases not matched to a gene; V was cut back by 10 bases and J by 3 bases. The CDR3 sequence is 16 residues long. CDR1 ENHRY and CDR2 SYGVKD come from the germline V gene. The CDR3 here is CATIAGPGQGDYEQYF. The CDR3 DNA reads TGTGCCACCATCGCGGGGCCGGGACAGGGGGACTACGAGCAGTACTTC.

This clone was detected only once. The chain is built from TRBV27 and TRBJ2-1; TRBD2 matches at 13 bases. The CDR3 loop spans 18 amino acids. The V gene's germline CDR1 is MNHEY and CDR2 SMNVEV (reference sequence). V shed 5 bases and J 4 bases; nucleotides not matched to a gene: 11. In DNA form, the CDR3 reads TGTGCCAGCAGTCCGCAGGGGACTAGCGGGACCCCTTACAATGAGCAGTTCTTC. It encodes CASSPQGTSGTPYNEQFF.